The rows below give T cell receptor beta chains drawn from one sample of a study of siplizumab effects on memory and regulatory T cells. Profiled with immunoSEQ multiplex PCR; TCRdb holds only in-frame clones, not every one. The sample lists more than 95,000 clones, 94% occurring once. Input material: non-Treg CD4+ T cells sorted from blood. These receptor sequences come from a human donor in good health. Each CDR3 is given with its conserved first and last residue.

v_call: TRBV5-1; cdr3_aa: CASSPTGKRGATDTQYF
v_call: TRBV6-6; cdr3_aa: CASSYVTGQETQYF
v_call: TRBV30; cdr3_aa: CAWSVRPNENIQYF
v_call: TRBV6-1; cdr3_aa: CASRRTGPPEAFF
v_call: TRBV2; cdr3_aa: CASRKQGISNQPQHF
v_call: TRBV18; cdr3_aa: CASSPRAGRSTEAFF
v_call: TRBV14; cdr3_aa: CASSQDLAGVYEQYF
v_call: TRBV5-1; cdr3_aa: CASSSQASSGNTIYF
v_call: TRBV6-6; cdr3_aa: CASSYSTGGPFEQYF
v_call: TRBV27; cdr3_aa: CASSLKGFLARTDTQYF
v_call: TRBV7-6; cdr3_aa: CASSDRLAGEQFF
v_call: TRBV6-5; cdr3_aa: CASSYRKQGNYGYTF
v_call: TRBV4-1; cdr3_aa: CASSQRDYYNEQFF
v_call: TRBV29-1; cdr3_aa: CSVETPIAFF
v_call: TRBV10-3; cdr3_aa: CAISPQTGLSGELFF
v_call: TRBV9; cdr3_aa: CASSAQGGNQPQHF
v_call: TRBV6-5; cdr3_aa: CASSGTGDYEQYF
v_call: TRBV10-3; cdr3_aa: CAIKWRGAWETQYF
v_call: TRBV6-1; cdr3_aa: CASSEGKWQPQHF
v_call: TRBV25-1; cdr3_aa: CASSEGGRGPDGYTF
v_call: TRBV5-8; cdr3_aa: CASRQQGGGGYTF
v_call: TRBV11-2; cdr3_aa: CASSSQRGGNTYNEQFF
v_call: TRBV2; cdr3_aa: CASSVYGEAFF
v_call: TRBV6-5; cdr3_aa: CASSRQGLEAFF
v_call: TRBV18; cdr3_aa: CASSPPATRVYNEQFF
v_call: TRBV27; cdr3_aa: CASSRPGTGHEQYF
v_call: TRBV4-1; cdr3_aa: CASSRSAGQETQYF
v_call: TRBV6-5; cdr3_aa: CASSLSSGTYEQYF